The source of this TCR beta chain is a study of metastatic and nonmetastatic thyroid tumors. The CDR3 loop spans 15 amino acids. The V and J ends lost 4 bases and 1 base respectively, with 14 bases between them. The germline CDR1 and CDR2 sequences are MNHNS and SASEGT. All patients reached thyroid surgery having received no treatment beforehand. Only a few counts were recorded for this clone. TCRdb called clones again from the PCR reads with MiXCR. The sample contains more than 65,000 clones, approximately 15% of which appear only once. The chain employs TRBV6-1 and TRBJ2-7; D call uncertain. The sequenced material came from blood. This clonotype was obtained from a male donor with papillary thyroid cancer or a benign thyroid nodule (not recorded which). Some clones in this sample may be carry-over from other donors' samples. The CDR3 reads CASSAPVLESYEQYF. CDR3 nucleotide sequence: TGTGCCAGCAGTGCCCCTGTACTCGAATCCTACGAGCAGTACTTC.